Listed below are T cell receptor beta chains from one sample, sequenced in a study of blood T cells in healthy people across ages. TCRdb processed the 5' RACE reads anew with MiXCR; each CDR3 protein has one entry. The sample holds around 1,900,000 distinct CDR3 sequences, roughly two fifths seen once. What was sequenced was blood. Receptor source: a human donor in good health. Each CDR3 is given with its conserved first and last residue. The D gene is left open where the match is weak. Only some rows state a clone size, as once, few, many or a class for expanded clones.

cdr3_aa	cdr3_nt	v_call	j_call	d_call	clone_size
CASTLMTGVTGELFF	TGCGCCAGCACCTTAATGACAGGGGTCACCGGGGAGCTGTTTTTT	TRBV5-1	TRBJ2-2	TRBD1	.
CASSLSRSSYNSPLHF	TGTGCCAGCAGTTTAAGTCGGAGCTCCTATAATTCACCCCTCCACTTT	TRBV6-6	TRBJ1-6	.	.
CASSKDEGENYGYTF	TGTGCCAGCAGCAAGGACGAGGGCGAAAACTATGGCTACACCTTC	TRBV6-5	TRBJ1-2	.	.
CSAIVGADIQYF	TGCAGTGCCATCGTAGGGGCGGACATTCAGTACTTC	TRBV20-1	TRBJ2-4	.	.
CASSETTSGQETQYF	TGTGCCAGCAGTGAGACGACTAGCGGCCAAGAGACCCAGTACTTC	TRBV25-1	TRBJ2-5	TRBD2	.
CASRRARVEDEKLFF	TGTGCCAGCAGAAGGGCTAGGGTAGAGGATGAAAAACTGTTTTTT	TRBV6-6	TRBJ1-4	.	.
CASSLTGGALSTDTQYF	TGTGCCAGCAGCTTAACGGGAGGGGCCTTAAGCACAGATACGCAGTATTTT	TRBV7-3	TRBJ2-3	TRBD2	.
CASSFKADTDTQYF	TGCGCCAGCAGCTTTAAGGCGGACACAGATACGCAGTATTTT	TRBV5-1	TRBJ2-3	.	once
CASSLGTVLGYTF	TGTGCCAGCAGCTTGGGGACAGTCCTAGGCTACACCTTC	TRBV5-6	TRBJ1-2	.	many
CASSQTSGGSDNEQFF	TGTGCCAGCAGTCAAACTAGCGGGGGGTCCGACAATGAGCAGTTCTTC	TRBV27	TRBJ2-1	TRBD2	.
CASSPRWRREMNTEAFF	TGTGCCAGCAGCCCACGTTGGCGACGGGAAATGAACACTGAAGCTTTCTTT	TRBV7-3	TRBJ1-1	.	.
CASRITYSSYEQYF	TGTGCCAGCAGAATTACGTATAGCTCCTACGAGCAGTACTTC	TRBV6-5	TRBJ2-7	.	few
CSVEDSITDTQYF	TGCAGCGTTGAGGACAGCATCACAGATACGCAGTATTTT	TRBV29-1	TRBJ2-3	.	.
CASSRERGAADTQYF	TGTGCCAGCAGTCGTGAGCGGGGGGCAGCAGATACGCAGTATTTT	TRBV7-3	TRBJ2-3	TRBD2	.
CAIKRADLIVTNEKLFF	TGTGCGATAAAGCGCGCAGATTTGATTGTGACTAATGAAAAACTGTTTTTT	TRBV12-3/TRBV12-4	TRBJ1-4	.	few
CASSLGQRGPTDTQYF	TGCGCCAGCAGCTTGGGCCAGCGGGGGCCCACAGATACGCAGTATTTT	TRBV5-1	TRBJ2-3	TRBD2	.
CSVEGQQETQYF	TGCAGCGTTGAAGGACAGCAAGAGACCCAGTACTTC	TRBV29-1	TRBJ2-5	.	many
CASSPSSGQASYEQYF	TGTGCCAGCAGTCCAAGCTCGGGACAGGCCTCCTACGAGCAGTACTTC	TRBV27	TRBJ2-7	TRBD1	.
CASSPQGEETQYF	TGTGCCAGCAGCCCACAGGGAGAGGAGACCCAGTACTTC	TRBV18	TRBJ2-5	.	many
CATSLGSGKDEQYF	TGTGCCACCAGCCTGGGTTCGGGGAAGGACGAGCAGTACTTC	TRBV24-1	TRBJ2-7	.	few
CASSERGDLYGYTF	TGTGCCAGCAGTGAAAGGGGGGACCTCTATGGCTACACCTTC	TRBV6-1	TRBJ1-2	.	.
CASSPGANYEQYF	TGTGCCAGCAGCCCCGGGGCTAATTACGAGCAGTACTTC	TRBV5-6	TRBJ2-7	.	.
CASREYRGRDTQYF	TGTGCCAGCAGGGAGTACAGGGGCCGAGATACGCAGTATTTT	TRBV2	TRBJ2-3	TRBD1	.
CSATSDSYNEQFF	TGCAGTGCCACCAGCGACTCCTACAATGAGCAGTTCTTC	TRBV20-1	TRBJ2-1	.	.